A single sample is the source of the 21 T cell receptor beta chains below, sequenced in a study of blood T cell repertoires in COVID-19. Sequencing was performed with immunoSEQ multiplex PCR; in TCRdb, only in-frame clones are kept and a portion is missing. Of some 200,000 clones listed, 87% are singletons. The sequenced sample consisted of peripheral blood. All receptors come from a man in his sixties with active or convalescent COVID-19.

The chain joins TRBV5-1 to TRBJ1-1, with D perhaps matching TRBD1 (6 bases). Germline V CDR1 and CDR2: SGHRS, YFSETQ. Trimming took off 5 bases at V and 1 base at J, with 9 bases between the two ends. This CDR3 is 13 amino acids long. The CDR3 DNA is TGCGCCAGCAGGCTGACAGGGAACACTGAAGCTTTCTTT. The encoded protein is CASRLTGNTEAFF. The full variable domain, its missing parts supplied by reference TRBV5-1 and TRBJ1-1, is KAGVTQTPRYLIKTRGQQVTLSCSPISGHRSVSWYQQTPGQGLQFLFEYFSETQRNKGNFPGRFSGRQFSNSRSEMNVSTLELGDSALYLCASRLTGNTEAFFGQGTRLTVV.

Only a few counts were recorded for this clone. The V gene is TRBV9, the J gene TRBJ2-2; TRBD2 is a possible D gene (5 bases). The CDR3 runs to 15 residues. Between the trimmed V and J ends, which lost 0 bases and 4 bases, there was a span of 10 bases. Germline CDR1 and CDR2: SGDLS and YYNGEE. CDR3 in amino acids: CASSVANGITGELFF. The CDR3, as DNA: TGTGCCAGCAGCGTAGCTAACGGGATCACCGGGGAGCTGTTTTTT.

This clone occurred a few times. This sequence joins TRBV12-5 and TRBJ2-7, with D uncertain. The V gene's germline CDR1 is LGHNT and CDR2 FRNRAP. V dropped 5 bases and J dropped 5 bases, with 10 bases sitting between them. The CDR3 is 12 residues long. CDR3 nucleotide sequence: TGTGCTAGTGGTGCCCAGGAAAACGAGCAGTACTTC. It is translated as CASGAQENEQYF.

This chain links TRBV11-2 with TRBJ2-5; 8 positions agree with TRBD1. Germline V lookup: CDR1 SGHAT, CDR2 FQNNGV. The CDR3 totals 16 residues. The J segment lost 2 bases and the V segment lost 5 bases, leaving 10 bases of the junction unmatched. The CDR3 sequence is CASSPLLYRGQETQYF. CDR3 in DNA: TGTGCCAGCAGCCCATTACTCTACAGGGGGCAAGAGACCCAGTACTTC. The full variable domain, rest sourced from reference TRBV11-2 and TRBJ2-5, is EAGVAQSPRYKIIEKRQSVAFWCNPISGHATLYWYQQILGQGPKLLIQFQNNGVVDDSQLPKDRFSAERLKGVDSTLKIQPAKLEDSAVYLCASSPLLYRGQETQYFGPGTRLLVL.

The gene calls are TRBV2 and TRBJ2-5; TRBD1 might be the D (6 bases). Germline CDR1 SNHLY, CDR2 FYNNEI. This CDR3 region has 13 residues. V lost 3 bases and J lost 3, with 8 bases in between. In DNA, the CDR3 is TGTGCCAGCAGTGAGCCAGGGGAAGAGACCCAGTACTTC. It is translated as CASSEPGEETQYF.

The rearrangement uses TRBV27 and TRBJ1-4; 12 bases agree with TRBD1. Germline loops: CDR1 MNHEY, CDR2 SMNVEV (reference sequence). This CDR3 has 15 residues. With V trimmed by 4 bases and J by 6 bases, 3 bases remained unmatched. Here the CDR3 reads CASSSGTGGDEKLFF. The CDR3 DNA is TGTGCCAGCAGTTCCGGGACAGGGGGCGATGAAAAACTGTTTTTT.

The chain carries TRBV7-9 and TRBJ2-1; the match to TRBD1 covers 10 bases. There are 14 residues in the CDR3. Germline lookup yields CDR1 SEHNR and CDR2 FQNEAQ (reference sequence). V gave up 5 bases and J gave up 5 bases; unmatched junction bases: 3. CDR3 nucleotide sequence: TGTGCCAGCAGCCGACAGGGGGCGGACAATGAGCAGTTCTTC. Protein: CASSRQGADNEQFF.

The chain combines TRBV2 with TRBJ2-5; 8 nucleotides agree with TRBD1. Germline V gene lookup returns CDR1 SNHLY and CDR2 FYNNEI. The ends lost 7 bases at V and 2 bases at J; junction bases unmatched: 3. CDR3 length equals 13 residues. CDR3 in DNA: TGTGCCAGCACCTGGGACAGGCAAGAGACCCAGTACTTC. Amino acids: CASTWDRQETQYF.

V and J are TRBV6-5 and TRBJ2-7; 12 bases are a match to TRBD1. The junction had 6 bases not matched to a gene; V was cut back by 6 bases and J by 3 bases. The CDR3 is 15 amino acids. The V gene's germline CDR1 is MNHEY and CDR2 SVGAGI. CDR3 in amino acids: CASRSGTGGFYEQYF. The CDR3 DNA reads as TGTGCCAGCAGGTCCGGGACAGGGGGCTTCTACGAGCAGTACTTC.

The chain combines TRBV5-4 with TRBJ2-7; 12 bases map to TRBD1. This CDR3 spans 15 amino acids. The trim removed 4 bases at V and 4 bases at J, leaving 6 bases unmatched. The germline V gene encodes CDR1 SGHNT and CDR2 YYREEE (reference sequence). The CDR3 DNA is TGTGCCAGCAGCCCCGGGACAGGGGGCGGTTACGAGCAGTACTTC. Its translation is CASSPGTGGGYEQYF.

The CDR3 here is CASSQEEASYSNQPQHF. In nucleotides, the CDR3 is TGTGCCAGCAGCCAAGAGGAGGCAAGCTATAGCAATCAGCCCCAGCATTTT. This chain connects TRBV3-1 (or the pseudogene TRBV3-2) to TRBJ1-5; unclear D gene. The CDR3 length is 17 residues. Between the trimmed V and J ends, which lost 0 bases and 0 bases, there was a span of 12 bases. In germline, CDR1 is LGHDT, CDR2 YNNKEL (reference sequence).

The chain couples TRBV2 to TRBJ1-3; TRBD1 might be the D (6 bases). This CDR3 is built from 17 residues. Germline V gene sequence: CDR1 SNHLY, CDR2 FYNNEI. Trimming pared 6 bases from V and 0 bases from J, leaving 18 bases between. The CDR3, as DNA: TGTGCCAGCAGGTCCGGGACAACATCTTACTCTGGAAACACCATATATTTT. Protein product: CASRSGTTSYSGNTIYF.

This sequence joins TRBV2 and TRBJ2-3; TRBD1 matches at 7 bases. Germline V gene data show CDR1 as SNHLY and CDR2 as FYNNEI. J lost 4 bases, V lost 4 bases, and 2 bases had no gene match. There are 13 residues in the CDR3. CDR3 bases: TGTGCCAGCAGTGCGACAGGGCCAGATACGCAGTATTTT. This translates into CASSATGPDTQYF.

The chain recombines TRBV5-1 with TRBJ1-1; possibly TRBD1 for D (6 bases). The CDR3 runs to 19 residues. The germline CDR1 and CDR2 sequences are SGHRS and YFSETQ. Trimming pared 1 base from V and 0 bases from J, leaving 22 bases between. The CDR3 here is CASSLFGGQLIPMNTEAFF. The CDR3 nucleotides are TGCGCCAGCAGCTTGTTCGGCGGACAGCTCATACCCATGAACACTGAAGCTTTCTTT.

The CDR3 nucleotides read TGCGCCAGCAGTCCGGCGGGACTAGCGGGGGTCTACAATGAGCAGTTCTTC. Translation gives CASSPAGLAGVYNEQFF. V and J are TRBV5-1 and TRBJ2-1; 14 bases match TRBD2. V was pared by 5 bases and J by 3 bases, with 7 bases of the junction left unmatched. The length of the CDR3 is 17 residues. Germline V CDR1 and CDR2: SGHRS, YFSETQ.

The V call is TRBV7-8, the J call TRBJ2-5; 11 nucleotides match TRBD1. The V segment lost 1 base and the J segment 5 bases; nucleotides outside the gene matches: 3. Per germline, CDR1 SGHVS and CDR2 FQNEAQ. The CDR3 is made up of 15 amino acids. CDR3 amino acids: CASSLVGTGGETQYF. CDR3 nucleotide sequence: TGTGCCAGCAGCTTAGTTGGGACAGGGGGGGAGACCCAGTACTTC.

CDR3 in amino acids: CASNLRDRGHQDTQYF. CDR3 nucleotide sequence: TGTGCCAGCAACCTCCGGGACAGGGGGCATCAAGATACGCAGTATTTT. The chain has TRBV21-1 and TRBJ2-3; the D segment call TRBD1 is taken from the table without a DNA check. TRBV21-1 is annotated as a pseudogene. The CDR3 spans 16 residues.

The rearrangement uses TRBV18 and TRBJ1-1, with 8 bases that match TRBD1. Trimming took 4 bases from V and 1 from J; bases not matched to a gene: 2. There are 14 residues in the CDR3. Germline V gene data show CDR1 as KGHSH and CDR2 as LQKENI. The CDR3 protein is CASSLGTGNTEAFF. The DNA for the CDR3 is TGTGCCAGCTCACTAGGGACAGGGAACACTGAAGCTTTCTTT.

The V and J genes are TRBV10-1 and TRBJ2-2, with TRBD1 as a possible D gene (5 bases). CDR3 length: 16 residues. The V end lost 5 bases, the J end lost 1 base, and 14 bases lay between the germline ends. Germline V lookup: CDR1 WNHNN, CDR2 SYGVQD (reference sequence). Written as DNA, the CDR3 is TGCGCCAGCAGTCCCCGACAGAGCCGGAACACCGGGGAGCTGTTTTTT. This gives the protein CASSPRQSRNTGELFF.

The rearrangement links TRBV2 to TRBJ1-5, with D possibly being TRBD1 (5 bases). With 2 bases removed from V and 9 bases from J, the gap between germline ends came to 17 bases. Germline V CDR1 and CDR2: SNHLY, FYNNEI. The CDR3 loop spans 15 amino acids. CDR3 nucleotides: TGTGCCAGCAGTGAACTTCCTCAGGGAATCTTGCCCCAGCATTTT. This encodes CASSELPQGILPQHF.

The chain links TRBV27 to TRBJ2-7, with D maybe TRBD2 (6 bases). Trimming removed 1 base at V and 0 bases at J, with 13 bases between. CDR1 and CDR2 from the germline V gene are MNHEY and SMNVEV (reference sequence). This CDR3 is 16 amino acids long. The CDR3 nucleotides read TGTGCCAGCAGTTTATGGCCCCGGGACTCCTCCTACGAGCAGTACTTC. Its translation is CASSLWPRDSSYEQYF.